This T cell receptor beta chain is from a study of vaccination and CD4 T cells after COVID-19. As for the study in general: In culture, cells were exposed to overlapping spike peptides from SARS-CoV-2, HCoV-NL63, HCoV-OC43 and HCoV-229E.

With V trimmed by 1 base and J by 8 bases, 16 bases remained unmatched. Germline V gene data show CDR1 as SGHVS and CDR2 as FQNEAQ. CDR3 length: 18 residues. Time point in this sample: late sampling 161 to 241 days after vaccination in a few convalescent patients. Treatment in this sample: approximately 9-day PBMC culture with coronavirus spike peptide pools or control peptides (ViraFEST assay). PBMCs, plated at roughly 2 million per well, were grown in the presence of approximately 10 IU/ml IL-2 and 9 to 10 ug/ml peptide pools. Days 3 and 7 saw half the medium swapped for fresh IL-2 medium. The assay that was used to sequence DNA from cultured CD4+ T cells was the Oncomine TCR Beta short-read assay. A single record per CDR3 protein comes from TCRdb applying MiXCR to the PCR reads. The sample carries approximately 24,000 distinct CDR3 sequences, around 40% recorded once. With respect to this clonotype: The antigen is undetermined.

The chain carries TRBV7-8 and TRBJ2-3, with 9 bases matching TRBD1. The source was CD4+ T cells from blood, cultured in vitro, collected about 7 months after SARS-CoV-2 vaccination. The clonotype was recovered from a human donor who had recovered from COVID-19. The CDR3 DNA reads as TGTGCCAGCAGCTTAGGTGGTGGGACAGGGACAAGCGCGGGTACGCAGTATTTT. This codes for CASSLGGGTGTSAGTQYF.